Below, 9 T cell receptor beta chains from the same sample are listed, as sequenced in a study of CD8 T cells in Susac syndrome. RNA was extracted with the RNeasy kit, and a quantity of roughly 0.45 to 1 ug was reverse transcribed using random hexamers. In TCRdb, the immunoSEQ multiplex PCR reads were re-called with MiXCR into one record per CDR3 protein. The sample carries about 130,000 distinct CDR3 sequences, 90% to 95% recorded once. The sample consisted of CD4+ T cells from PBMCs. The receptors come from a human donor in good health.

The chain combines TRBV5-1 with TRBJ1-5; D possibly corresponds to TRBD1 (5 bases). The germline gives CDR1 SGHRS, CDR2 YFSETQ. The germline V and J ends were trimmed by 0 bases and 7 bases, with 11 bases remaining between them. This CDR3 contains 14 residues. CDR3: CASSLETGGQPQHF. CDR3 nucleotide sequence: TGCGCCAGCAGCTTGGAAACAGGTGGACAGCCCCAGCATTTT.

This chain joins TRBV5-1 and TRBJ2-2, with 7 bases lining up with TRBD2. CDR1 is SGHRS and CDR2 is YFSETQ in the germline V gene. V gave up 4 bases and J gave up 1 base; unmatched junction bases: 4. The CDR3 covers 15 residues. The CDR3 sequence: CASSQGLMNTGELFF. CDR3 nucleotides: TGCGCCAGCAGCCAGGGACTAATGAACACCGGGGAGCTGTTTTTT.

The J gene is TRBJ1-2, the V gene TRBV3-1; a weak D match, TRBD1 (6 bases). V was trimmed by 3 bases and J by 8 bases, leaving 16 bases between them. Germline loops: CDR1 LGHDT, CDR2 YNNKEL (reference sequence). This CDR3 has 14 amino acids. Here the CDR3 reads CASSQENTGKGYTF. The CDR3 coding sequence is TGTGCCAGCAGCCAGGAGAATACAGGGAAGGGCTACACCTTC. Variable domain in full (rest from reference TRBV3-1 and TRBJ1-2): DTAVSQTPKYLVTQMGNDKSIKCEQNLGHDTMYWYKQDSKKFLKIMFSYNNKELIINETVPNRFSPKSPDKAHLNLHINSLELGDSAVYFCASSQENTGKGYTFGSGTRLTVV.

The chain couples TRBV27 to TRBJ2-1, with 8 bases identical to TRBD1. The CDR3 totals 15 residues. Germline assignment: CDR1 MNHEY and CDR2 SMNVEV (reference sequence). Losses at the gene ends were 8 bases for V and 7 bases for J; bases not matched to a gene: 13. CDR3 coding DNA: TGTGCCAGCGTACACCCCAGGGGGCGCTGGAATGAGCAGTTCTTC. Its translation: CASVHPRGRWNEQFF.

The CDR3 bases are TGTGCCAGCAGCGTAGGCGGTGGAGGATACAATGAGCAGTTCTTC. This codes for CASSVGGGGYNEQFF. The chain combines TRBV9 with TRBJ2-1, with D perhaps TRBD2 (5 bases). The CDR3 spans 15 residues. Germline CDR1 and CDR2: SGDLS and YYNGEE. V shed 0 bases and J shed 4 bases, with 11 bases lying between them.

The chain joins TRBV6-2 or TRBV6-3 to TRBJ2-1; 7 bases fit TRBD2. The V gene's germline CDR1 is MNHEY and CDR2 SVGEGT. V lost 3 bases to trimming and J lost 4 bases; unmatched junction nucleotides: 12. The CDR3 has 17 amino acids. For the CDR3, the DNA is TGTGCCAGCAGTTATCGGGGCCTGGCTAGCGGTTACAATGAGCAGTTCTTC. Encoded protein: CASSYRGLASGYNEQFF.

This clonotype was observed a few times. The chain recombines TRBV12-3 or TRBV12-4 with TRBJ1-5; maybe TRBD1 (5 bases). Trimming took 2 bases from V and 2 from J, leaving 7 bases between them. The CDR3 has 14 amino acids. CDR3 in amino acids: CASSLSGGNQPQHF. The CDR3 bases are TGTGCCAGCAGTTTATCGGGGGGCAATCAGCCCCAGCATTTT.

The rearrangement links TRBV27 to TRBJ1-2; a possible D gene is TRBD1 (5 bases). V lost 3 bases and J lost 6, with 11 bases in between. Looked up from germline, CDR1 is MNHEY and CDR2 is SMNVEV (reference sequence). There are 13 residues in the CDR3. This chain's CDR3 is CASSLLGVDGYTF. The CDR3 coding sequence is TGTGCCAGCAGTTTGTTAGGGGTGGATGGCTACACCTTC.

A single count supports this clonotype. V gene TRBV6-6 combines with J gene TRBJ2-5; no clear D gene. V dropped 5 bases and J dropped 3 bases, with 4 bases sitting between them. The CDR3 contains 11 residues. Germline assignment: CDR1 MNHNY and CDR2 SVGAGI (reference sequence). CDR3: CASSPKETQYF. In DNA, the CDR3 is TGTGCCAGCAGTCCAAAAGAGACCCAGTACTTC.